A single sample is the source of the 24 T cell receptor beta chains below, sequenced in a study of T cell changes during pregnancy in multiple sclerosis. The data were produced by immunoSEQ multiplex PCR, yet TCRdb's version contains in-frame clones alone and is incomplete. This sample yields around 60,000 clones, of which around 93% are seen a single time; roughly 0.35% belongs to the top ten. The sequences come from CD4+ T cells from peripheral blood mononuclear cells, collected before pregnancy. The receptors derive from a female donor with multiple sclerosis, enrolled in a pregnancy study.

The chain couples TRBV9 to TRBJ2-2, with D tentatively TRBD1 (6 bases). Trimming shortened V by 1 base and J by 1 base, and 17 bases separated the two germline ends. The CDR3 is made up of 18 amino acids. CDR1 and CDR2 (germline): SGDLS, YYNGEE. The CDR3 DNA follows: TGTGCCAGCAGCGTACAGCAGGGGACCCGATTGAACACCGGGGAGCTGTTTTTT. It encodes CASSVQQGTRLNTGELFF. The full variable domain, rest sourced from reference TRBV9 and TRBJ2-2, is DSGVTQTPKHLITATGQRVTLRCSPRSGDLSVYWYQQSLDQGLQFLIQYYNGEERAKGNILERFSAQQFPDLHSELNLSSLELGDSALYFCASSVQQGTRLNTGELFFGEGSRLTVL.

The chain recombines TRBV7-8 with TRBJ2-7; a possible D gene is TRBD2 (6 bases). The CDR3 sequence is 14 residues long. V was pared by 3 bases and J by 6 bases, with 15 bases between. The germline V gene encodes CDR1 SGHVS and CDR2 FQNEAQ. The CDR3: CASSFGGNTAEQYF. DNA of the CDR3: TGTGCCAGCAGCTTTGGGGGGAACACCGCCGAGCAGTACTTC.

The V gene is TRBV11-1, the J gene TRBJ2-3, with a tentative D call TRBD2 (6 bases). Trimming removed 4 bases at V and 0 bases at J, with 14 bases between. The CDR3 totals 16 residues. CDR1 is SGHAT and CDR2 is FQDESV in the germline V gene (reference sequence). CDR3 sequence: CASSWQPGLSTDTQYF. DNA for the CDR3: TGTGCCAGCAGCTGGCAGCCGGGACTGAGCACAGATACGCAGTATTTT.

The chain links TRBV5-4 to TRBJ2-1; no clear D gene. V gave up 2 bases and J gave up 5 bases, with 8 bases separating them. Per germline, CDR1 SGHNT and CDR2 YYREEE (reference sequence). The CDR3 runs 13 residues. The CDR3 nucleotides are TGTGCCAGCAGCTTTCCCCTAAACAATGAGCAGTTCTTC. It specifies CASSFPLNNEQFF.

The V and J genes are TRBV19 and TRBJ2-7; TRBD1 might be the D (6 bases). The CDR3 consists of 14 residues. V gave up 6 bases and J gave up 2 bases, with 14 bases separating them. The germline gives CDR1 LNHDA, CDR2 SQIVND (reference sequence). Here the CDR3 DNA reads TGTGCCAGTAGACAGACGACAGGTCCCTACGAGCAGTACTTC. This codes for CASRQTTGPYEQYF.

The CDR3 DNA follows: TGCGCCAGCAGCTTCCCGACAGGGGGCGCAGGCTACACCTTC. Translating it yields CASSFPTGGAGYTF. The V and J genes are TRBV5-1 and TRBJ1-2, with 10 bases identical to TRBD1. This CDR3 contains 14 residues. The V gene's germline CDR1 is SGHRS and CDR2 YFSETQ. V lost 2 bases, J lost 8 bases, and 6 bases stayed unmatched.

This chain joins TRBV19 and TRBJ2-2, with 12 bases lining up with TRBD2. The germline CDR1 and CDR2 sequences are LNHDA and SQIVND (reference sequence). The CDR3 sequence is 15 residues long. J was trimmed by 7 bases and V by 2 bases; bases with no gene match: 2. CDR3 nucleotides: TGTGCCAGTAGTATACTAGCGGGAGGGTACGGGGAGCTGTTTTTT. Its translation is CASSILAGGYGELFF.

The chain recombines TRBV21-1 with TRBJ2-7; the table assigns TRBD1, which was not confirmed against the DNA. TRBV21-1 is described as a pseudogene. This CDR3 comprises 16 residues. CDR3 region: CASSNQDRTSSYEQYF. The CDR3 DNA follows: TGTGCCAGCAGCAACCAGGACAGGACGAGCTCCTACGAGCAGTACTTC.

The table lists this clone with a count of one. The J gene is TRBJ1-3, the V gene TRBV6-6; 8 nucleotides agree with TRBD1. Germline loops: CDR1 MNHNY, CDR2 SVGAGI (reference sequence). V gave up 6 bases and J gave up 4 bases; unmatched junction bases: 5. The CDR3 totals 14 residues. CDR3 DNA sequence: TGTGCCAGCAGAAGGGGACAGGAAGGAAACACCATATATTTT. This sequence encodes CASRRGQEGNTIYF.

Concerning this clone itself: At one boundary the junction diverges from the germline segment, which might be a read error. This chain uses TRBV9 with TRBJ2-5; 11 bases match TRBD2. The CDR3 covers 14 residues. Germline V gives CDR1 SGDLS, CDR2 YYNGEE. The CDR3: CASSEGTSGSGSHF. The CDR3, as DNA: TGTGCCAGCAGCGAGGGAACTAGCGGGAGTGGGTCCCACTTC.

Here the CDR3 reads CASSPGTSGSFGEQFF. The DNA of the CDR3 is TGTGCCAGCAGCCCTGGGACTAGCGGGAGTTTCGGTGAGCAGTTCTTC. The V gene is TRBV28, the J gene TRBJ2-1; TRBD2 aligns across 14 bases. Losses at the gene ends were 6 bases for V and 9 bases for J; bases not matched to a gene: 10. Germline CDR1 MDHEN, CDR2 SYDVKM. The length of the CDR3 is 16 residues.

The chain carries TRBV9 and TRBJ2-1; tentative D call: TRBD2 (6 bases). Trimming stripped 0 bases from V and 0 bases from J, with 16 bases between. This CDR3 has 18 residues. CDR1 SGDLS and CDR2 YYNGEE come from the germline V gene. Written as DNA, the CDR3 is TGTGCCAGCAGCGTAGATTCGGCGGGGAGTAGCTCCTACAATGAGCAGTTCTTC. Its translation: CASSVDSAGSSSYNEQFF.

This clone was observed once. This sequence joins TRBV7-9 and TRBJ2-3; perhaps TRBD2 as D (6 bases). The V end was cut by 2 bases, the J end by 4 bases, with 13 bases between. The germline V gene encodes CDR1 SEHNR and CDR2 FQNEAQ (reference sequence). The CDR3 runs 15 residues. The CDR3 loop reads CASSLLTGASDTQYF. CDR3 sequence (DNA): TGTGCCAGCAGCTTATTAACGGGAGCCTCAGATACGCAGTATTTT.

The V call is TRBV19, the J call TRBJ2-3; TRBD2 might be the D (5 bases). V shed 2 bases and J shed 1 base, with 13 bases lying between them. This CDR3 spans 16 amino acids. The germline CDR1 and CDR2 sequences are LNHDA and SQIVND (reference sequence). The DNA of the CDR3 is TGTGCCAGTAGTATAAGGCGATTCGGGGGCACAGATACGCAGTATTTT. Protein sequence: CASSIRRFGGTDTQYF.

V gene TRBV5-1 combines with J gene TRBJ2-2; D may be TRBD2 (6 bases). Germline loops: CDR1 SGHRS, CDR2 YFSETQ. The CDR3 extends over 14 amino acids. The V and J ends lost 8 bases and 1 base respectively, with 12 bases between them. CDR3 region: CASSGTGNTGELFF. DNA of the CDR3: TGCGCCAGTTCCGGGACTGGGAACACCGGGGAGCTGTTTTTT. The full variable domain, completed using reference TRBV5-1 and TRBJ2-2, is KAGVTQTPRYLIKTRGQQVTLSCSPISGHRSVSWYQQTPGQGLQFLFEYFSETQRNKGNFPGRFSGRQFSNSRSEMNVSTLELGDSALYLCASSGTGNTGELFFGEGSRLTVL.

This rearrangement joins TRBV5-4 to TRBJ2-1; 11 nucleotides agree with TRBD2. The length of the CDR3 is 17 residues. Germline V gene data show CDR1 as SGHNT and CDR2 as YYREEE (reference sequence). V lost 0 bases to trimming and J lost 2 bases; unmatched junction nucleotides: 4. The CDR3 DNA follows: TGTGCCAGCAGCTTGGACTCTAGCGGGAGGCCCTACAATGAGCAGTTCTTC. Amino acid sequence: CASSLDSSGRPYNEQFF.

CDR3 protein: CASSGQTYEQYF. The CDR3 DNA sequence: TGTGCCAGTAGTGGACAGACCTACGAGCAGTACTTC. V usage is TRBV19 and J usage is TRBJ2-7; possible D gene TRBD1, 6 bases. V lost 5 bases, J lost 2 bases, and 7 bases lay in between. The CDR3 length is 12 residues. Germline V lookup: CDR1 LNHDA, CDR2 SQIVND (reference sequence).

The chain carries TRBV11-3 and TRBJ2-1; TRBD2 matches 8 bases. V shed 5 bases, J shed 0 bases, and the junction held 9 bases outside the gene matches. Per the germline V gene, CDR1 is SGHNT and CDR2 is YENEEA. This CDR3 is built from 17 residues. CDR3 nucleotides: TGTGCCAGCAGCGCGGCCGGGCGGGAGGCCTCCTACAATGAGCAGTTCTTC. Translating gives CASSAAGREASYNEQFF.

The chain is built from TRBV4-2 and TRBJ2-1, with 8 bases fitting TRBD2. V shed 1 base, J shed 6 bases, and the junction held 8 bases outside the gene matches. The CDR3 covers 16 residues. Germline V gene data show CDR1 as LGHNA and CDR2 as YNFKEQ. The CDR3 sequence is CASSQGSAGVGNEQFF. The CDR3 DNA is TGTGCCAGCAGCCAAGGCTCAGCGGGAGTTGGCAATGAGCAGTTCTTC.

The genes are TRBV30 and TRBJ1-1; D unclear. CDR3 length equals 12 residues. Germline V gene sequence: CDR1 GTSNPN, CDR2 SVGIG (reference sequence). V lost 1 base and J 8 bases, leaving 11 bases between the germline ends. The CDR3 bases are TGTGCCTGGAGTGCCTCGGGAATCGAAGCTTTCTTT. Protein sequence: CAWSASGIEAFF.

The rearrangement uses TRBV2 and TRBJ2-3, with TRBD1 matching 7 bases. This CDR3 is built from 15 residues. Germline values: CDR1 SNHLY, CDR2 FYNNEI. The V segment lost 6 bases and the J segment 4 bases; nucleotides outside the gene matches: 10. This chain's CDR3 is CASSRQGRGPDTQYF. The DNA of the CDR3 is TGTGCCAGCAGCCGACAGGGACGGGGTCCAGATACGCAGTATTTT.

The V call is TRBV5-4, the J call TRBJ2-2; TRBD2 agrees at 9 bases. V dropped 2 bases and J dropped 4; count of bases not matched to a gene: 12. The CDR3 covers 18 residues. Germline CDR1 reads SGHNT; CDR2 reads YYREEE (reference sequence). The CDR3 DNA is TGTGCCAGCAGCTTTCGGCGAGCGGGAGGCTGGGTCACCGGGGAGCTGTTTTTT. Its protein product is CASSFRRAGGWVTGELFF.

The V call is TRBV27, the J call TRBJ1-5, with a weak D call TRBD1 (5 bases). Trimming took 0 bases from V and 3 from J, leaving 9 bases between them. This CDR3 spans 15 amino acids. CDR1 and CDR2 (germline): MNHEY, SMNVEV (reference sequence). The CDR3, as DNA: TGTGCCAGCAGTTTATCGGGGGGGTTCAATCAGCCCCAGCATTTT. Its protein product is CASSLSGGFNQPQHF.

The V call is TRBV21-1, the J call TRBJ2-7; TRBD1 reflects the table's D call only, with no check against the DNA. TRBV21-1 is an annotated pseudogene. There are 16 residues in the CDR3. In DNA form, the CDR3 reads TGTGCCAGCAGCAAAGACCCCAGGGAAAGAAACTCCGAGCAGTACTTC. Translating it yields CASSKDPRERNSEQYF.